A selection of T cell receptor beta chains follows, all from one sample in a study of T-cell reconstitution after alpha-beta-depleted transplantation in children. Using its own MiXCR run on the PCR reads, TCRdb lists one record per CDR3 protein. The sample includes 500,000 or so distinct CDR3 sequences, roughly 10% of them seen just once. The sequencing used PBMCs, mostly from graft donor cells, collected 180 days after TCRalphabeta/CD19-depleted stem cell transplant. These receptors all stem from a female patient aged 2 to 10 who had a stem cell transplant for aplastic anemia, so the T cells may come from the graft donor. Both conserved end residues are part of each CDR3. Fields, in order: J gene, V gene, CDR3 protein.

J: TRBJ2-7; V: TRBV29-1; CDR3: CSVAASARSYEQYF
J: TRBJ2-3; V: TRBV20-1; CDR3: CSARDGLGTGQYF
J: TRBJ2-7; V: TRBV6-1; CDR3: CASRNAPGLPSYEQYF
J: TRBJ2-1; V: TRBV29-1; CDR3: CSYNPRAGGESSYNEQFF
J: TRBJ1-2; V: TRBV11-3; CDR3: CASSPQTGSSDGYTF
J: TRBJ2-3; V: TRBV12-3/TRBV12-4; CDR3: CASSRGGYLTDTQYF
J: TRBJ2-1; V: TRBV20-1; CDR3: CSALATSGRVLEQFF
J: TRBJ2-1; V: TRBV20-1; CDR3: CSARREFDEQFF
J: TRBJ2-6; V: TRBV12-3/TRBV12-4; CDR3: CASSLAFQGAYGANVLTF
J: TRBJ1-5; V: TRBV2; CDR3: CASSRLRPDQPQHF
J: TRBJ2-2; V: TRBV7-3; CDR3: CASSLTVVANTGELFF
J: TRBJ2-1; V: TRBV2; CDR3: CASNSQGARDEQFF
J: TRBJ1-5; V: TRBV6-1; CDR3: CASSGTGNQPQHF
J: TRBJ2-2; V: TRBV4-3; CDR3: CASSQEGPAGANTGELFF
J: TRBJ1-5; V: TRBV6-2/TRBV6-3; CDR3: CASTSTGWRGNQPQHF
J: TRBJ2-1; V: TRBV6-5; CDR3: CASSYGLLANEQFF
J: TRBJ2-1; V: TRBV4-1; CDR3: CASLPGPGSFEQFF
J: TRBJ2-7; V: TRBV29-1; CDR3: CSAYGTSYEQYF
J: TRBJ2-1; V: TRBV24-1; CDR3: CATSDWAGGRGNEQFF
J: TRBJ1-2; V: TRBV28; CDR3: CASCRPPGQGYGYTF
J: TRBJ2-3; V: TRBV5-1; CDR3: CASSLFNTLPDTQYF
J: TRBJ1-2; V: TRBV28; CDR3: CASSSDSIYGYTF
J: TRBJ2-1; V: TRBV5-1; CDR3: CASSSLTSGGRLSYNEQFF
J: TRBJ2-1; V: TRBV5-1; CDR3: CASSTGTGTGNNEQFF
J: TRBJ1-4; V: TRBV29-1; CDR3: CSVLSGGLGTNEKLFF
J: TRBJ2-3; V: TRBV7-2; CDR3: CASSTRTGTDTQYF
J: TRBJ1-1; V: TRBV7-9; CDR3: CASSLDTQGSNTEAFF
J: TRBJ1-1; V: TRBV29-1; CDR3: CSLQGAAEAFF
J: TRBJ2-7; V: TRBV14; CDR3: CASSPGGWVSSYEQYF
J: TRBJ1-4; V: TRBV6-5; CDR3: CASSYSSDGWSNEKLFF
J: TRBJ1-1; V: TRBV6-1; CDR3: CASSTLGEAGEAFF
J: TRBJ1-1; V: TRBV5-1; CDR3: CASRPGGGMNTEAFF
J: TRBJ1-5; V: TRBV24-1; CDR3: CATSDHGEANQPQHF
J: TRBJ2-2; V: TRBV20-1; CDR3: CSARVMREGIGELFF
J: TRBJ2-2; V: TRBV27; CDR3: CASSPSGRGRGGELFF
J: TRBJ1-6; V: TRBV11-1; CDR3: CASSPSTLIGPDSYNSPLHF
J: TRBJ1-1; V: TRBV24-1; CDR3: CATSDGVNTEAFF
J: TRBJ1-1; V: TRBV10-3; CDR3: CAISESQGLGEAFF
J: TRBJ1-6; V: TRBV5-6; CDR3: CASRRTLNSPLHF
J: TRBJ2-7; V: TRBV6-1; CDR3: CASSLDGNTLYEQYF
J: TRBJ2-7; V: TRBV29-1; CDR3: CSRHKASYEQYF
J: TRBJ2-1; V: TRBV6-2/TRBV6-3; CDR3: CASSPPGQGFVGGRLHNEQFF
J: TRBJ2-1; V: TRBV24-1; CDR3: CATSDPWGVYNEQFF
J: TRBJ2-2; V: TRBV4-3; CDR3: CASSPWSSGRAGTGELFF
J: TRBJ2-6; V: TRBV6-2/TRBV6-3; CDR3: CASSYRTSGGFSSGANVLTF
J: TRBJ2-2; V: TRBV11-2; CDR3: CASSLVGLAGVYTGELFF
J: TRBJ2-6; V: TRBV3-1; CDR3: CASSRLAGAPSGANVLTF
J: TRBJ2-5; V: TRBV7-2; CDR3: CASSPHWTSGRPETQYF
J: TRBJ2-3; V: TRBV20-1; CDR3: CSASGGATTDTQYF
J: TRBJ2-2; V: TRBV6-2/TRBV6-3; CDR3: CASRVGGGNTGELFF
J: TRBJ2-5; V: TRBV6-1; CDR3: CASSEIGWETQYF
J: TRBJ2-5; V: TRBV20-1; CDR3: CSALQGFGETQYF
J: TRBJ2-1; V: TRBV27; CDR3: CASSGRNYGHNEQFF
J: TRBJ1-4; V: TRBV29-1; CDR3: CSVETVLATNEKLFF
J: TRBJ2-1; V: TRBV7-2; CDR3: CASTQQRLAGYNEQFF